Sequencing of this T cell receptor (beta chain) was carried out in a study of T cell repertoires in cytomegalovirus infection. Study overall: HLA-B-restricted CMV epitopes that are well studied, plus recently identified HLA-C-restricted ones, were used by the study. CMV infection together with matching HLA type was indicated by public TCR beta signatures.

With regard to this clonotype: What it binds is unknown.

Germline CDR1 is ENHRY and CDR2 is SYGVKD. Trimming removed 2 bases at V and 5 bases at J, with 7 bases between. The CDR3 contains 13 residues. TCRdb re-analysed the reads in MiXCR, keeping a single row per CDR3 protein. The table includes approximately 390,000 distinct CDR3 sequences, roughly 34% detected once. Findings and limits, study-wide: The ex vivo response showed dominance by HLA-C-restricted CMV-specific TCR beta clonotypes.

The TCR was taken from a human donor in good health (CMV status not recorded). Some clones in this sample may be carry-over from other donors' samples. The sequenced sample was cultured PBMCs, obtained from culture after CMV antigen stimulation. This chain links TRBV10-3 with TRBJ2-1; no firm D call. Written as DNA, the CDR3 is TGTGCCATCAGTGAGACAACCAACAATGAGCAGTTCTTC. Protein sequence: CAISETTNNEQFF.